Listed below are T cell receptor beta chains from one sample, sequenced in a study of radiation and T cells in renal cell carcinoma. This table comes from immunoSEQ multiplex PCR, and its TCRdb copy is limited to in-frame clones, with some not included. The sample records approximately 170,000 clones, around 90% being singletons. The sequenced sample was blood, obtained from a patient whose treatment included radiotherapy and nephrectomy. The receptors originated from a woman between 50 and 59 years old with renal cell carcinoma. Each CDR3 is given with its conserved first and last residue. Each record gives: clone size, V gene, J gene, CDR3 protein. Clone size, where shown, is once, few, many, or a class for clones that have expanded.

>once|TRBV19|TRBJ2-2
CATSLKGRGLNTGELFF
>-|TRBV6-1|TRBJ1-2
CASSATGRRIYGYTF
>-|TRBV11-3|TRBJ2-1
CASSRLEGEQFF
>-|TRBV19|TRBJ1-1
CASSMSGGRGGTEAFF
>-|TRBV9|TRBJ1-5
CASSPGAGQPSNQPQHF
>-|TRBV5-1|TRBJ1-6
CASSTLPGPDSPLHF
>-|TRBV6-1|TRBJ2-5
CASSEIWGSGETQYF
>-|TRBV28|TRBJ2-7
CASTLNSYEQYF
>-|TRBV6-5|TRBJ2-7
CASTRGLGSDEQYF
>-|TRBV27|TRBJ1-1
CASRTVPLTEAFF
>-|TRBV6-1|TRBJ2-5
CASRITARETQYF
>-|TRBV2|TRBJ1-2
CASSPGQGRGYTF
>few|TRBV7-9|TRBJ1-1
CASTPNEIEAFF
>-|TRBV28|TRBJ2-7
CASRGGTGVYEQYF
>-|TRBV6-1|TRBJ2-5
CASSEQLKETQYF
>-|TRBV5-6|TRBJ2-5
CASSLFLTGRQETQYF
>-|TRBV7-2|TRBJ2-7
CASSPAGSYEQYF
>-|TRBV7-2|TRBJ1-6
CASSLDPGNYSPLHF
>-|TRBV19|TRBJ1-1
CASTKRDTVGNTEAFF
>once|TRBV5-1|TRBJ2-1
CASSSMRTGPYNEQFF
>-|TRBV7-9|TRBJ1-1
CASSFRQGATEAFF
>-|TRBV5-1|TRBJ2-2
CASSVPGQGIPNTGELFF
>-|TRBV4-3|TRBJ1-2
CASRPVGTNYGYTF
>-|TRBV14|TRBJ1-5
CASSQDGWGSQHF
>-|TRBV9|TRBJ2-5
CASSELGLGGIETQYF
>once|TRBV30|TRBJ1-4
CAWSVRATNEKLFF
>-|TRBV5-6|TRBJ1-3
CASRTGLGNTIYF
>once|TRBV7-9|TRBJ2-1
CASSTITPMVAGRQFEQFF
>-|TRBV9|TRBJ1-2
CASSGQGVRYGYTF
>-|TRBV7-2|TRBJ2-1
CASSGGQPQIYNEQFF
>-|TRBV7-6|TRBJ1-3
CASSLGDSVGNTIYF
>once|TRBV6-6|TRBJ2-3
CASSRLAGGPDTQYF
>-|TRBV9|TRBJ2-3
CASSEPDGPGGHSSSTDTQYF
>-|TRBV4-3|TRBJ1-6
CASSQDRDSYSPLHF
>-|TRBV19|TRBJ1-4
CASSILGQANEKLFF
>once|TRBV4-2|TRBJ2-5
CASSQLGTQYF
>-|TRBV6-5|TRBJ1-4
CASSYGQVGEKLFF
>-|TRBV2|TRBJ2-7
CASRELAGGPYEQYF
>-|TRBV5-1|TRBJ2-5
CASSLDSPSGAETQYF
>-|TRBV4-1|TRBJ2-4
CASSQVAGAVAKNIQYF
>few|TRBV19|TRBJ1-1
CASSLTTGGTEAFF